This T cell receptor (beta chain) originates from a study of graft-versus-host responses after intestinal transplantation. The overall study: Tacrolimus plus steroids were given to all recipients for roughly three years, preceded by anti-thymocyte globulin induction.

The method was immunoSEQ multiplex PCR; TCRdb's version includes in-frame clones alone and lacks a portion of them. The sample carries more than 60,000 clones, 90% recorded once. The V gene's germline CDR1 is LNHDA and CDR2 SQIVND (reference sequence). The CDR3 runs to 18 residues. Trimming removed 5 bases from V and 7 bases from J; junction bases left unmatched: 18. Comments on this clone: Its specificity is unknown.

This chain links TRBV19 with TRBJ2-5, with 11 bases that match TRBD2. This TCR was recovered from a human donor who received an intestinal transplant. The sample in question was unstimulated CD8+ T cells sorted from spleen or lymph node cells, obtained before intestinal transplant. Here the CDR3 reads CASSPSTSGGPRRGTQYF. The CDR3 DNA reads TGTGCCAGTAGTCCTTCCACTAGCGGGGGACCTCGACGTGGGACCCAGTACTTC.